This T cell receptor beta chain is from a study of blood T cell repertoires in COVID-19. Study overall: Sites across the United States, Italy and Spain contributed samples from acute and convalescent COVID-19. Sources were T cells, B-cell-depleted T cells, or PBMCs; the material itself was cDNA or gDNA.

Cohort 3 recovery required two negative PCRs, clearance, or symptom resolution. Authors' processing steps: Amplification of reference gene primers was used by the study to estimate nucleated cell counts. Some clones are missing from TCRdb's copy, which holds only in-frame ones; the method was immunoSEQ multiplex PCR. The DNA was the basis for D and trimming; V, J and clone size are from that table. The sample yields about 120,000 clones, about four fifths seen once. The CDR3 spans 12 residues. Germline V CDR1 and CDR2: SQVTM, ANQGSEA. Trimming took off 6 bases at V and 3 bases at J, with 12 bases between the two ends.

The TCR sequence derives from a woman in her 30s who had recovered from COVID-19. The chain joins TRBV29-1 to TRBJ2-7; the D gene is possibly TRBD1 (6 bases). The sample was PBMCs or T cells enriched from blood (not recorded which). CDR3 protein: CSVLRGGYEQYF. The CDR3 DNA reads as TGCAGCGTCCTGCGAGGGGGCTACGAGCAGTACTTC.